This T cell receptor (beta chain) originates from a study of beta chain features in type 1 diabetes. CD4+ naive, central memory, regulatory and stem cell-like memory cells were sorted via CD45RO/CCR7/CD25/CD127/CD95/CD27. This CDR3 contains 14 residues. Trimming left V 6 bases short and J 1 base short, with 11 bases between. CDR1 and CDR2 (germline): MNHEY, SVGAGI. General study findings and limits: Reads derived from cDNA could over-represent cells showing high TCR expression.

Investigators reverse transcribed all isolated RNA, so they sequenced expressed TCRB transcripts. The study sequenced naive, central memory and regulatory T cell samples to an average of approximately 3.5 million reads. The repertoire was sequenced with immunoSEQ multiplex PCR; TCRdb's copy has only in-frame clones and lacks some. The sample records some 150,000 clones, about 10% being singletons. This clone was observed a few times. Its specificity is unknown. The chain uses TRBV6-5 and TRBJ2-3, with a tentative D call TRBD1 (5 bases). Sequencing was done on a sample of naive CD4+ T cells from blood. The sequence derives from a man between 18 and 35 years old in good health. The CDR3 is CASRQAFGTDTQYF. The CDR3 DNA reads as TGTGCCAGCAGACAGGCCTTCGGCACAGATACGCAGTATTTT.